This T cell receptor (beta chain) was retrieved from a study of cytomegalovirus exposure and HLA in healthy donors listed by TCRdb under 2017. Regarding the study in general: In an earlier analysis of under 600 of the donors, less than 350 Gb of sequence data and 120 million or so unique TCR beta sequences from roughly 200 million T cells were reported. An early release that covered some 630 HLA-typed donors contained around 330 gigabases of sequencing data and around 85 million unique TCR sequences. The genetic ancestry cluster associated with self-reported Caucasian donors included approximately 85% of the roughly 410 genotyped donors. The study aimed to test whether signatures of past pathogen exposure could be identified by cataloging public T cell receptors. The T cell repertoires of 666 subjects were profiled by immunosequencing and related to cytomegalovirus serostatus. Besides the first cohort of under 700 subjects, a separate validation cohort made up of 120 different subjects was used. High-throughput TCR immunosequencing, statistical association of individual TCRs with disease status, and machine learning were combined to predict cytomegalovirus infection status. To study patterns of TCR occurrence, a later analysis re-analyzed previously published TCR beta repertoires from hundreds of donors and added high-resolution HLA genotyping. Rather than using new phenotypic data, the later analysis identified candidate immune exposures from TCR beta sequences and from how often those sequences occurred across donors. In an earlier analysis of about 590 of the donors, high-throughput TCR beta sequencing was used to judge whether each TCR beta V gene segment behaved as functional or pseudogenic. Donor age, sex, ethnicity and CMV serostatus were compiled alongside the repertoire data. A later genetic analysis used genome-wide SNP genotypes for about 60% of the roughly 670 donors, treating that subset as a discovery cohort. Every discovery cohort repertoire had been produced on one sequencing platform. HLA typing included class I and class II loci at four-digit resolution. The number of typed donors differed by locus: about 620-640 for A, B, C, DRB1 and DQB1; 500 to 550 for DQA1; approximately 600 for DPA1; and about 450 for DPB1. Roughly five DR-DQ haplotypes were handled as single units for association and clustering because linkage in the cohort was strong. Among 300 to 500 genotyped donors of the cohort, an average of about 240,000 unique TCR beta nucleotide sequences was sequenced per donor, of which about 20% were non-productive.

As for this clone: Its target antigen remains unknown. No base quality information exists; no much larger clone differs at one position.

The V end gives up 5 bases and the J end 3 bases, leaving 7 bases in the junction not matched to a gene. The CDR3 sequence holds 15 residues, the cysteine and phenylalanine included. Kept here is only the CDR3 DNA, which spans 45 bases and is read in frame from base 1. CDR1 SGHVS and CDR2 FNYEAQ are derived from the germline V gene. Library creation used the immunoSEQ multiplex PCR assay. A mixture of 60 forward primers for TCR Vbeta segments and 13 reverse primers for TCR Jbeta segments was used in the multiplex PCR. The CDR3 region of rearranged TCR beta genes was amplified from genomic DNA with a multiplex PCR assay. Amplified TCR beta libraries were sequenced as 87-base-pair reads on the Illumina HiSeq System. Per the source publication's procedure: Across the 670 or so repertoires, a later analysis counted tens of millions of unique TCR beta chains, some 11 million of which were shared by at least two donors. Raw reads were error-corrected and collapsed into unique sequences with a nearest-neighbor algorithm that merged closely related sequences to remove PCR and sequencing errors. To assign V, D and J gene segments, CDR3 sequences were aligned to IMGT reference sequences. For a sequence to be retained, a match of at least six nucleotides was required to both a V gene segment and a J gene segment. A rearrangement counted as productive if the CDR3 had no stop codons and remained in frame with V and J, and every other rearrangement counted as non-productive. Following IMGT convention, CDR3 was defined as the stretch from the second conserved V-encoded cysteine to the conserved J-encoded phenylalanine. Sequences without an unambiguous match to a single V gene segment were excluded from the earlier analysis of several hundred of the donors. In an earlier analysis of 450 to 700 of the donors, V segments were called functional above 56.7% productive rearrangements and were called segregating when the between-donor standard deviation exceeded 5%. To diagnose cytomegalovirus status from the catalog of TCR beta chain sequences, a statistical classification framework was built. A later analysis assigned V and J genes by comparing TCR nucleotide sequences with IMGT/GENE-DB human TR gene sequences. The TCRdist pipeline was used in a later analysis to assign CDR3 sequences and most-parsimonious VDJ recombination scenarios. In a later analysis, every TCR beta chain was defined by the combination of its CDR3 amino acid sequence and its V-gene family, and reads without a unique V-gene family were dropped. As a way to deal with suspected cross-contamination and a sequencing artifact, a later analysis dropped 592 nucleotide sequences that were highly shared and had low generation probability. A later analysis calculated a clonal expansion index for each public chain from normalized within-repertoire ranks of inferred template counts. Generation probabilities in a later analysis came from a VDJ recombination model fitted to out-of-frame rearrangements, and those results were checked against IGoR. Hypergeometric tests were used in a later analysis to score TCR-TCR, TCR-HLA and TCR-CMV co-occurrence, with a repertoire-size bias correction applied to the TCR pairs. In a later analysis, false discovery rates were estimated by permuting HLA or CMV assignments 20 times. A later analysis grouped co-occurring TCRs with DBSCAN, adding TCRdist sequence similarity when clustering within HLA-allele-positive subsets. For co-occurrence clustering, repertoires with fewer than 30,000 or more than 120,000 public chains were excluded, along with roughly five repertoires with anomalous nucleotide sharing. The table was pulled from immuneACCESS by TCRdb, which kept in-frame rearrangements only. Such tables lose some clones; where checked, under half of the loss comes from unresolved V genes, and the rest has no known cause. V, J and clone size were drawn from that table, and D and trimming were deduced from the DNA. The sample table lists some 220,000 clones, 80% to 90% of them with a count of one. The ten largest clones represent 0.24% of the sample.

The cohort was made up of hundreds of healthy bone marrow donors. At the time of sampling, every cohort member was nominally healthy, though immune exposures that went unrecorded were likely present. The donor was CMV seronegative and belonged to the group of around 400 seronegative cohort members. Each donor provided a peripheral blood sample, and peripheral blood mononuclear cells were used for TCR beta sequencing. The Qiagen DNeasy Blood Extraction Kit was used to extract genomic DNA from the blood cell samples. Study-level results and caveats: Most TCR sequences were seen in very few donors, while some public TCRs were found in many individuals. Immune exposure information for the cohort was limited to CMV serostatus. In the study, 150 to 200 TCR beta chains were listed as associated with cytomegalovirus. It was suggested by the authors that the approach could potentially be generalized to other disease states and immunological phenotypes. In vitro tests confirmed that a few of the cytomegalovirus-associated TCR beta chains recognize cytomegalovirus antigens. The cohort was sequenced for TCR beta chains only, and without alpha or paired-chain data the features that could be detected were limited. Because some donors lacked HLA typing at each locus, the association tests relied only on the typed subset. An earlier analysis of approximately 570 of the donors showed that most TCR beta V segments appeared in productive rearrangements either about 87% or about 30% of the time, which broadly matched IMGT annotations. Strong co-occurrence of HLA alleles, especially DR and DQ, made assigning TCR associations to individual alleles difficult. A further reported finding was that TCR beta sequences accurately predicted the HLA-A and HLA-B alleles for most subjects in the first cohort. Compared with equally common non-associated chains, HLA-associated TCR beta chains in a later analysis were more clonally expanded and had lower generation probabilities. Linkage disequilibrium might explain the correlated functional status among segregating V segments, but an unknown experimental factor could not be excluded. The classifier was reported to diagnose cytomegalovirus status with high specificity and sensitivity in both the original cohort and the validation cohort. A cluster of highly shared sequence variants was judged likely to represent a technical artifact of the sequencing pipeline. According to a later genetic analysis, donors in an Asian-associated ancestry cluster had fewer N-insertions in productive TCRs than the roughly 660-donor mean. The presence/absence analyses assumed that sequencing depth was roughly uniform across donors, and that assumption may not be true. In a later analysis, several top co-occurrence clusters were reported to appear linked to parvovirus B19, influenza, CMV and Epstein-Barr virus. About 17 rarely observed V segments, including chromosome 9 orphons, were excluded from the earlier analysis of several hundred of the donors because counts were too low. The 87-base-pair reads could not distinguish some IMGT-functional V segments, including TRBV6-2 and TRBV6-3, so those segments were excluded. A later analysis associated 15,000 to 20,000 TCR beta sequences with specific HLA alleles at a false discovery rate of 0.05. A later genetic analysis associated a missense DCLRE1C variant with V-gene and J-gene trimming of TCR beta chains, and an independent cohort replicated the association. According to a later analysis, most CMV-associated TCR beta chains appeared to be HLA-restricted, and the HLA associations seemed to be driven largely by CMV exposure. In a later analysis, TCR association rates were found to vary across HLA loci, with the most associated TCRs seen for DRB1 alleles and the fewest for HLA-C alleles.

The sequence came from a girl aged 2 to 10 in good health and CMV-seronegative. The rearranged segments are TRBV7-6 and TRBJ2-5, and 9 junction bases match TRBD2. Sequencing was carried out using PBMCs. The CDR3 protein is CASSETRLAEETQYF. The DNA sequence reads TGTGCCAGCAGCGAGACTAGACTAGCGGAAGAGACCCAGTACTTC.